This T cell receptor beta chain was profiled in a study of T-cell memory formation after mild COVID-19. TCRdb passed the 5' RACE reads through MiXCR, listing each CDR3 protein once. The table records roughly 250,000 distinct CDR3 sequences, 16% of them present only once. About this clonotype itself: Its antigen is not identified.

Germline V gene lookup returns CDR1 MNHEY and CDR2 SVGAGI. This CDR3 comprises 14 residues. V gave up 4 bases and J gave up 4 bases; unmatched junction bases: 6. Study-wide results and caveats: Shrinking CD4+ clones were chiefly CM and EM; CD8+ ones were chiefly EMRA.

The source of this sequence is a young man who had mild COVID-19 (a few samples of this study predate the infection). Cell type and time point are not known. The J gene is TRBJ1-1, the V gene TRBV6-5; 7 nucleotides align to TRBD1. Sequencing was performed on PBMCs or a T cell subset sorted from them (not recorded which). In DNA form, the CDR3 reads TGTGCCAGCAGTTCCCCAGGGGGACCCACTGAAGCTTTCTTT. Amino acids: CASSSPGGPTEAFF.